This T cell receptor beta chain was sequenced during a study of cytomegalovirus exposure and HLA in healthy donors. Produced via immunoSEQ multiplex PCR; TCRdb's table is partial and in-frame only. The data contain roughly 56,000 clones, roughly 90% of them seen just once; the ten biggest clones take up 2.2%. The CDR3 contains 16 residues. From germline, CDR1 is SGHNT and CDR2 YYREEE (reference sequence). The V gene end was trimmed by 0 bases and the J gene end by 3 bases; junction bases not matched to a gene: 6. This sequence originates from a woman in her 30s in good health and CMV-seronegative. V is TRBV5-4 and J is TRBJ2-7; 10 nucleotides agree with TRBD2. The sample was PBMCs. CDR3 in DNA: TGTGCCAGCAGCTTGGGCACTAGCGGGGTGGGCTACGAGCAGTACTTC. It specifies CASSLGTSGVGYEQYF.